The clone carrying this T cell receptor (beta chain) was found a few times. No antigen is known for it. This sample stems from a study of cytomegalovirus exposure and HLA in healthy donors. Study background: A later analysis reported the same platform for the roughly 110 validation repertoires and the approximately 670 first-cohort repertoires.

Generated by immunoSEQ multiplex PCR, the TCRdb table keeps only in-frame clones and is missing some. The sample includes around 70,000 clones, 90% to 95% of them seen just once. Findings of the study overall: Investigators reported under 200 TCR beta chains as tied to cytomegalovirus. Reportedly, cytomegalovirus status was diagnosed with high sensitivity and specificity. The majority of TCR sequences were rare, yet some public TCRs appeared in many donors.

CDR1 and CDR2 (germline): SGHTA, FQGTGA. This CDR3 comprises 15 residues. V lost 5 bases to trimming and J lost 7 bases; unmatched junction nucleotides: 12. Specimen: PBMCs. This TCR was sampled from a man aged 18-30 years in good health and CMV-seropositive. This rearrangement joins TRBV7-3 to TRBJ1-1; 8 nucleotides align to TRBD1. The CDR3 protein is CASSTRQGLESEAFF. The CDR3 bases are TGTGCCAGCAGCACTAGACAGGGGCTCGAAAGTGAAGCTTTCTTT.